This T cell receptor (beta chain) was documented in a study of a mutant IDH1 vaccine in newly diagnosed glioma. The time point: week 5, during vaccination. Doses comprised 300 ug of mutant IDH1 20-mer peptide each, plus topical imiquimod. A remark on this clone: Its cognate antigen is unknown.

Using immunoSEQ multiplex PCR, the repertoire was profiled, and TCRdb retains in-frame clones only, with some absent. The sample gives roughly 28,000 clones, 89% of which show up once; roughly a fifth is in the top ten. Germline V gene sequence: CDR1 MNHNY, CDR2 SVGAGI (reference sequence). This CDR3 has 14 residues. Trimming took 7 bases from V and 5 from J; bases not matched to a gene: 5. Sequenced material: PBMCs, taken from a glioma patient whose treatment included an IDH1 peptide vaccine. The origin of this receptor is a man between 18 and 29 years old with glioma. This chain uses TRBV6-6 with TRBJ1-5, with 10 bases matching TRBD1. The CDR3 nucleotides are TGTGCCAGCATCTCTGGGACAGGGGATCAGCCCCAGCATTTT. It is translated as CASISGTGDQPQHF.